This TCR beta chain was identified during a study of Ad26.COV2.S vaccination and SARS-CoV-2 variants. Study-wide background: By the intramuscular route, Ad26.COV2.S was given once, or twice 56 days apart.

The treatment was: some 20 received Ad26.COV2.S at low or high dose, single or two shots; five or six received placebo; per-sample allocation not given. Sampling took place 63 days after the first vaccine or placebo injection. An Ad26 vector expressing Wuhan-strain SARS-CoV-2 spike constituted the vaccine. This table comes from immunoSEQ multiplex PCR, and its TCRdb copy is limited to in-frame clones, with some not included. The sample has hundreds of thousands of clones; about 89% are singletons. Study results and caveats: The study found higher spike-specific TCR breadth in vaccine than placebo recipients.

As to this clone: The antigen is not known.

Looked up from germline, CDR1 is MNHNS and CDR2 is SASEGT. The CDR3 runs to 16 residues. With 3 bases clipped from V and 4 bases from J, the junction kept 6 bases outside the gene matches. The genes are TRBV6-1 and TRBJ2-5, with TRBD1 identical over 12 bases. The sequences come from peripheral blood, collected in a trial of Ad26.COV2.S vaccine versus placebo. This receptor was identified in a person between 18 and 60 years old who received the Ad26.COV2.S COVID-19 vaccine or a placebo. CDR3 in DNA: TGTGCCAGCAGTGACCCGGGACAGGGGGCGGGAGAGACCCAGTACTTC. It translates to CASSDPGQGAGETQYF.